Shown below are 7 T cell receptor beta chains from a single sample sequenced in a study of shared clonotypes between healthy human individuals. Method: immunoSEQ multiplex PCR; TCRdb's copy keeps in-frame clones and lacks some. The data contain about 2.4 million clones, more than 80% of them singletons. Sequencing was carried out using naive CD4+ T cells sorted from blood. Subset denoted: CD45RA+ positively selected. All receptors come from a man between 18 and 29 years old in good health.

This rearrangement joins TRBV19 to TRBJ1-3, with D possibly TRBD1 on 5 matching bases. The CDR3 has 17 residues. Germline values: CDR1 LNHDA, CDR2 SQIVND (reference sequence). V lost 7 bases and J lost 1, with 20 bases in between. The CDR3 protein is CASIGGTPIESGNTIYF. The CDR3, as DNA: TGTGCCAGTATCGGGGGGACTCCCATCGAATCTGGAAACACCATATATTTT.

The rearrangement links TRBV23-1 to TRBJ2-5, with D possibly TRBD2 on 5 matching bases. TRBV23-1 is reported as an ORF; its role is uncertain. The CDR3 sequence is 15 residues long. Between the trimmed V and J ends, which lost 1 base and 4 bases, there was a span of 13 bases. The CDR3 loop is CASSQCPGLPETQYF. CDR3 DNA sequence: TGCGCCAGCAGTCAATGCCCCGGACTCCCAGAGACCCAGTACTTC.

About this clone: This sample includes further DNA sequences coding for the same CDR3. V and J are TRBV2 and TRBJ2-3; 9 positions agree with TRBD1. This CDR3 has 15 residues. CDR1 is SNHLY and CDR2 is FYNNEI in the germline V gene. Unmatched junction bases numbered 2, after V lost 4 bases and J lost 0 bases. CDR3 nucleotide sequence: TGTGCCAGCAGTGGACAGGGGGGAAGCACAGATACGCAGTATTTT. It specifies CASSGQGGSTDTQYF.

This rearrangement joins TRBV6-1 to TRBJ1-1; D gene unclear. V was pared by 10 bases and J by 6 bases, with 12 bases between. Germline CDR1 is MNHNS and CDR2 is SASEGT. The CDR3 has 11 amino acids. The CDR3 sequence: CAIAVWAEAFF. In DNA form, the CDR3 reads TGTGCCATCGCAGTTTGGGCTGAAGCTTTCTTT.

The chain links TRBV29-1 to TRBJ1-2; unclear D gene. V was pared by 2 bases and J by 0 bases, with 7 bases between. Per germline, CDR1 SQVTM and CDR2 ANQGSEA. This CDR3 is 13 amino acids long. The CDR3, as DNA: TGCAGCGTTGAAAAACCCACTAACTATGGCTACACCTTC. Protein sequence: CSVEKPTNYGYTF.

This rearrangement joins TRBV27 to TRBJ2-3, with TRBD2 matching over 7 bases. Germline assignment: CDR1 MNHEY and CDR2 SMNVEV (reference sequence). With V trimmed by 3 bases and J by 2 bases, 5 bases remained unmatched. The CDR3 loop spans 15 amino acids. Here the CDR3 reads CASSFTGGTTDTQYF. The CDR3 bases are TGTGCCAGCAGTTTCACGGGGGGAACCACAGATACGCAGTATTTT.

The J gene is TRBJ1-1, the V gene TRBV19; TRBD1 matches at 7 bases. Germline CDR1 reads LNHDA; CDR2 reads SQIVND (reference sequence). The V gene end was trimmed by 6 bases and the J gene end by 8 bases; junction bases not matched to a gene: 9. This CDR3 is 13 amino acids long. The DNA for the CDR3 is TGTGCCAGTAGGCCGACAGGGCTCACCGAAGCTTTCTTT. It specifies CASRPTGLTEAFF.